This T cell receptor beta chain was sequenced for a study of cytomegalovirus exposure and HLA in healthy donors (dated by TCRdb to the late 2010s). Study-wide context: According to an earlier analysis of several hundred of the donors, 150 million to 200 million T cells yielded 117 million unique TCR beta sequences and 276 Gb of sequence data. Approximately 300 gigabases of sequencing data and 70 million to 95 million unique TCR sequences made up an early release that covered 500 to 650 HLA-typed donors. The genetic ancestry cluster associated with self-reported Caucasian donors included around four fifths of the approximately 430 genotyped donors. The aim of the study was to test whether cataloging public T cell receptors could identify signatures of past pathogen exposure. The T cell repertoires of several hundred subjects were profiled by immunosequencing and related to cytomegalovirus serostatus. A separate validation cohort of over 95 different subjects was used in addition to the approximately 700-subject first cohort. To predict cytomegalovirus infection status, the study brought together high-throughput TCR immunosequencing, statistical association of individual TCRs with disease status, and machine learning. In a later analysis, previously published TCR beta repertoires from 550 to 750 donors were re-analyzed and high-resolution HLA genotyping was added so that TCR occurrence patterns could be studied. Rather than drawing on any new phenotypic data, the later analysis identified candidate immune exposures from TCR beta sequences and the way those sequences occurred across donors. To decide whether each TCR beta V gene segment behaved as functional or pseudogenic, an earlier analysis of some 600 of the donors relied on high-throughput TCR beta sequencing. Donor age, sex, ethnicity and CMV serostatus were collected together with the repertoire data. A later genetic analysis used genome-wide SNP genotypes for about 60% of the roughly 700 donors, treating that subset as a discovery cohort. Every discovery cohort repertoire had been produced on one sequencing platform. HLA typing included class I and class II loci at four-digit resolution. Typing coverage differed by locus: A, B, C, DRB1 and DQB1 were typed in about 629-630 donors, DQA1 in 500 to 550, DPA1 in around 610, and DPB1 in just under 490. Roughly five DR-DQ haplotypes were handled as single units for association and clustering because linkage in the cohort was strong. On average, over 200,000 unique TCR beta nucleotide sequences were sequenced per donor among 398 genotyped donors of the cohort, with 15% to 20% of those sequences being non-productive.

Turning to this clone: Its antigen is unknown. Nothing much larger sits one base from this clone, and base qualities are not available.

Broad study findings and their caveats: A cluster of highly shared sequence variants was judged likely to represent a technical artifact of the sequencing pipeline. Sequencing depth was assumed to be roughly uniform across donors in the presence/absence analyses, though that assumption may not hold. Most CMV-associated TCR beta chains appeared to be HLA-restricted in a later analysis, and the HLA associations seemed to be driven largely by CMV exposure. In an earlier analysis of some 640 of the donors, most TCR beta V segments were observed in productive rearrangements about 87% or about 30% of the time, broadly matching IMGT annotations. Most TCR sequences were seen in very few donors, while some public TCRs were found in many individuals. In vitro tests confirmed that three of the cytomegalovirus-associated TCR beta chains recognize cytomegalovirus antigens. Because HLA typing was unavailable for some donors at each locus, only the typed subset was used in association tests. A later genetic analysis reported fewer N-insertions in productive TCRs among donors in an Asian-associated ancestry cluster than the roughly 700-donor mean. A further reported finding was that TCR beta sequences accurately predicted the HLA-A and HLA-B alleles for most subjects in the first cohort. In a later analysis, HLA-associated TCR beta chains were found to be more clonally expanded and to have lower generation probabilities than equally common non-associated chains. The classifier was reported to diagnose cytomegalovirus status with high specificity and sensitivity in both the original and validation cohorts. The authors suggested that the approach could potentially be generalized to other disease states and immunological phenotypes. Because counts were too low, seventeen rarely observed V segments, including chromosome 9 orphons, were excluded from the earlier analysis of fewer than 650 of the donors. At a false discovery rate of 0.05, a later analysis linked under 20,000 TCR beta sequences to specific HLA alleles. Strong co-occurrence of HLA alleles, especially DR and DQ, made assigning TCR associations to individual alleles difficult. In a later analysis, several top co-occurrence clusters were reported to appear linked to parvovirus B19, influenza, CMV and Epstein-Barr virus. Linkage disequilibrium might explain the correlated functional status among segregating V segments, but an unknown experimental factor could not be ruled out. In the study, approximately 160 TCR beta chains were listed as associated with cytomegalovirus. Immune exposure information for the cohort was limited to CMV serostatus. According to a later analysis, TCR association rates differed among HLA loci, with DRB1 alleles showing the most associated TCRs and HLA-C alleles showing the fewest. A later genetic analysis associated a missense DCLRE1C variant with V-gene and J-gene trimming of TCR beta chains, and an independent cohort replicated the association. Only TCR beta chains were sequenced in this cohort, and the absence of alpha or paired-chain data limited detectable features.

Library construction relied on the immunoSEQ multiplex PCR assay. The multiplex PCR relied on a mix of 60 forward primers for TCR Vbeta segments and 13 reverse primers for TCR Jbeta segments. Amplification of the CDR3 region of rearranged TCR beta genes was performed with a multiplex PCR assay on genomic DNA. The Illumina HiSeq System was used to sequence the amplified TCR beta libraries as 87-base-pair reads. The source study handled its data this way. A later analysis counted about 80 million unique TCR beta chains across the 500 to 850 repertoires, and 9 million to 14 million of these chains were shared by at least two donors. To remove PCR and sequencing errors, raw reads were error-corrected and collapsed into unique sequences using a nearest-neighbor algorithm that merged closely related sequences. To assign V, D and J gene segments, CDR3 sequences were aligned to IMGT reference sequences. For a sequence to be retained, a match of at least six nucleotides to both a V gene segment and a J gene segment was required. Rearrangements were called productive when the CDR3 lacked stop codons and stayed in frame with V and J; all others were non-productive. CDR3 was defined by IMGT convention, running from the second conserved V-encoded cysteine to the conserved J-encoded phenylalanine. The earlier analysis of about 640 of the donors excluded any sequence lacking an unambiguous match to a single V gene segment. An earlier analysis of under 750 of the donors called V segments functional above 56.7% productive rearrangements and segregating when the between-donor standard deviation exceeded 5%. A statistical classification framework was developed to diagnose cytomegalovirus status using the catalog of TCR beta chain sequences. V and J gene assignment, in a later analysis, came from comparing TCR nucleotide sequences with IMGT/GENE-DB human TR gene sequences. A later analysis assigned CDR3 sequences and most-parsimonious VDJ recombination scenarios with the TCRdist pipeline. A later analysis defined each TCR beta chain by its CDR3 amino acid sequence plus V-gene family, and excluded reads lacking a unique V-gene family. In a later analysis, a few hundred highly shared, low-generation-probability nucleotide sequences were removed to address suspected cross-contamination and a sequencing artifact. A later analysis calculated a clonal expansion index for each public chain from normalized within-repertoire ranks of inferred template counts. Generation probabilities in a later analysis came from a VDJ recombination model fitted to out-of-frame rearrangements, and those results were checked against IGoR. In a later analysis, TCR-TCR, TCR-HLA and TCR-CMV co-occurrence was scored with hypergeometric tests, and a repertoire-size bias correction was applied to TCR pairs. In a later analysis, false discovery rates were estimated by permuting HLA or CMV assignments 20 times. In a later analysis, co-occurring TCRs were grouped using DBSCAN, and TCRdist sequence similarity was added for clustering within HLA-allele-positive subsets. For co-occurrence clustering, repertoires with fewer than 30,000 or more than 120,000 public chains were excluded, along with several repertoires with anomalous nucleotide sharing. This immuneACCESS table, as held by TCRdb, lists in-frame sequences with V and J called but not all clones. Of the missing ones, under half trace to an unresolved V gene in checked studies; the others have no known cause. V and J calls and clone size are given by that table; D and trimming were obtained from the DNA. Present in this sample are approximately 170,000 clones, less than 85% of which were seen just once. 1% of the sample is held by the ten biggest clonotypes.

In total, roughly 710 healthy bone marrow donors made up the cohort. All cohort members were sampled while nominally healthy, although unrecorded immune exposures were likely present. The donor was CMV seronegative and belonged to the group of 352 seronegative cohort members. A peripheral blood sample was provided by each donor, and peripheral blood mononuclear cells were used for TCR beta sequencing. The Qiagen DNeasy Blood Extraction Kit was used to extract genomic DNA from the blood cell samples. The sample comprised PBMCs. This TCR derives from a boy younger than 10 in good health and CMV-seronegative.

The CDR3: CASSLGVTGKGGLNEQFF. The nucleotides are TGTGCCAGCAGCTTGGGGGTGACAGGGAAAGGGGGGCTCAATGAGCAGTTCTTC. The chain links TRBV5-4 with TRBJ2-1, and possibly TRBD1, on 7 matching bases. The germline V gene (reference sequence) gives CDR1 as SGHNT and CDR2 as YYREEE. The junction shows trimming of 0 bases on V and 6 bases on J, plus 22 bases between the germline ends. CDR3 length: 18 amino acids, cysteine to phenylalanine. Left in the record is the CDR3 DNA by itself, 54 bases read in frame from the first base.